The 6 T cell receptor beta chains below come from one sample, sequenced in a study of blood T cell repertoires in COVID-19. The table came from immunoSEQ multiplex PCR; TCRdb's copy has only in-frame clones and leaves some out. The sample holds around 190,000 clones, nearly 90% seen once. The sample comprised peripheral blood. The receptors shown here come from a man aged 50 to 59 with COVID-19, enrolled during active disease.

The chain couples TRBV5-1 to TRBJ2-1; TRBD2 aligns across 15 bases. Germline-derived CDR1 and CDR2 are SGHRS and YFSETQ. The CDR3 sequence is 15 residues long. Trimming at V came to 4 bases and at J to 6 bases, leaving 2 bases not matched to a gene. The CDR3 sequence is CASSAGLAGGNEQFF. For the CDR3, the DNA is TGCGCCAGCAGCGCGGGACTAGCGGGAGGCAATGAGCAGTTCTTC.

This chain links TRBV3-1 (or the pseudogene TRBV3-2) with TRBJ2-7; tentative D call: TRBD1 (5 bases). This CDR3 contains 15 residues. The germline CDR1 and CDR2 sequences are LGHDT and YNNKEL (reference sequence). V was clipped by 0 bases and J by 2 bases, with 11 bases between them. The CDR3: CASSQDRGRTYEQYF. Here the CDR3 DNA reads TGTGCCAGCAGCCAAGATAGGGGAAGAACCTACGAGCAGTACTTC.

Only a few counts were recorded for this clone. J is TRBJ2-1 and V is TRBV5-8, with 8 bases aligning to TRBD1. J lost 4 bases, V lost 2 bases, and 8 bases had no gene match. Germline-derived CDR1 and CDR2 are SGHTS and YDEGEE. This CDR3 has 16 residues. The CDR3 reads CASSFSGTGFYNEQFF. The CDR3 DNA sequence: TGTGCCAGCAGCTTCTCCGGGACAGGATTTTACAATGAGCAGTTCTTC. Complete variable domain (other parts from reference TRBV5-8 and TRBJ2-1): EAGVTQSPTHLIKTRGQQATLRCSPISGHTSVYWYQQALGLGLQFLLWYDEGEERNRGNFPPRFSGRQFPNYSSELNVNALELEDSALYLCASSFSGTGFYNEQFFGPGTRLTVL.

The V gene is TRBV24-1, the J gene TRBJ1-1; D not certain. V was shortened by 4 bases and J by 11 bases, with 19 bases between the two germline ends. Germline CDR1 and CDR2: KGHDR and SFDVKD. This CDR3 is built from 14 residues. CDR3 protein: CATSESGGAPGAFF. CDR3 in DNA: TGTGCCACCAGTGAGTCGGGTGGAGCTCCTGGGGCTTTCTTT.

The CDR3 region is CASSPTGYGANVLTF. CDR3 coding DNA: TGTGCCAGTAGTCCGACAGGGTATGGGGCCAACGTCCTGACTTTC. The chain uses TRBV19 and TRBJ2-6, with 7 bases aligning to TRBD1. This CDR3 spans 15 amino acids. CDR1 and CDR2 (germline): LNHDA, SQIVND (reference sequence). The J segment lost 3 bases and the V segment lost 5 bases, leaving 4 bases of the junction unmatched.

This clone appeared a single time. The CDR3 region is CASSLRRGGQGDSPLHF. The CDR3 DNA reads TGTGCCAGCAGCTTAAGGCGGGGGGGGCAGGGCGATTCACCCCTCCACTTT. This chain uses TRBV7-2 with TRBJ1-6; a possible D gene is TRBD1 (6 bases). Deletions cut 2 bases from V and 8 bases from J, with 19 bases between. Germline loops: CDR1 SGHTA, CDR2 FQGNSA. The CDR3 consists of 17 residues.